This T cell receptor beta chain derives from a study of T cell repertoires in cytomegalovirus infection. Points from the study as a whole: Ex vivo, HLA-C-restricted CMV-specific TCR beta clonotypes prevailed over the rest of the response.

About this clonotype: Its target is not known.

CDR3 length: 16 amino acids. The junction had 10 bases not matched to a gene; V was cut back by 6 bases and J by 7 bases. TCRdb itself ran the reads through MiXCR, one entry per CDR3 protein. Among just under 500,000 distinct CDR3 sequences listed, roughly a third were seen once. The sequencing here drew on cultured PBMCs, taken from culture after CMV antigen stimulation. The TCR was taken from a human donor in good health (CMV status not recorded). Some clones in this sample may be carry-over from other donors' samples. V gene TRBV12-3 or TRBV12-4 combines with J gene TRBJ2-4; TRBD2 matches at 12 bases. CDR3 in amino acids: CASSRATSGSENIQYF. In nucleotides, the CDR3 is TGTGCCAGCAGCCGAGCGACTAGCGGGAGTGAGAACATTCAGTACTTC.